This passage covers 32 T cell receptor beta chains from one sample sequenced in a study of CD8 T cells in ankylosing spondylitis. Study results and caveats: Roughly eight highly homologous variants made up a TCR beta motif, and this motif appeared characteristic of ankylosing spondylitis blood.

Via MiXCR, TCRdb re-called the 5' RACE reads, giving one row per CDR3 protein. The repertoire holds roughly 350,000 distinct CDR3 sequences, approximately 8.2% seen once, with approximately 14% in the top ten. Their cognate antigens are unknown. The specimen was blood, either unsorted or a sorted T cell fraction (not recorded which). These receptors originate from a male donor with ankylosing spondylitis.

This clonotype was picked up many times. J is TRBJ2-5 and V is TRBV5-1; maybe TRBD2 (7 bases). The CDR3 is 14 amino acids. Germline V CDR1 and CDR2: SGHRS, YFSETQ. Trimming cost V 3 bases and J 4 bases, with 13 bases left between them. The CDR3 loop is CASSWGGPRETQYF. In DNA, the CDR3 is TGCGCCAGCAGCTGGGGGGGCCCGAGAGAGACCCAGTACTTC.

This clonotype was recorded at least ten times. The chain carries TRBV20-1 and TRBJ2-5; TRBD1 agrees at 8 bases. CDR1 is DFQATT, CDR2 SNEGSKA, per germline (reference sequence). The CDR3 extends over 17 amino acids. With V trimmed by 5 bases and J by 7 bases, 21 bases remained unmatched. The CDR3 DNA follows: TGCAGTGCTCACCCCCTGGGACAGGCCGCCATGGATTGGACCCAGTACTTC. Amino acids: CSAHPLGQAAMDWTQYF.

This clonotype has at least ten counts. The chain recombines TRBV7-9 with TRBJ1-2, with D tentatively TRBD1 (5 bases). CDR1 SEHNR and CDR2 FQNEAQ come from the germline V gene (reference sequence). The V end lost 3 bases, the J end lost 4 bases, and 12 bases lay between the germline ends. This CDR3 is 14 amino acids long. CDR3 sequence reads: CASSFRDGLYGYTF. Written as DNA, the CDR3 is TGTGCCAGCAGCTTTCGGGACGGGCTCTATGGCTACACCTTC. Full variable domain (missing parts from reference TRBV7-9 and TRBJ1-2): DTGVSQNPRHKITKRGQNVTFRCDPISEHNRLYWYRQTLGQGPEFLTYFQNEAQLEKSRLLSDRFSAERPKGSFSTLEIQRTEQGDSAMYLCASSFRDGLYGYTFGSGTRLTVV.

This clonotype was observed a few times. V usage is TRBV12-3 or TRBV12-4 and J usage is TRBJ2-2; D might be TRBD2 (6 bases). The CDR3 extends over 12 amino acids. The V and J ends lost 6 bases and 7 bases respectively, with 9 bases between them. For the CDR3, the DNA is TGTGCCAGCAGAATTAGCGGCGGGGAGCTGTTTTTT. Translation gives CASRISGGELFF.

This chain connects TRBV11-1 to TRBJ2-1; 9 bases are shared with TRBD2. The CDR3 consists of 20 residues. V shed 6 bases, J shed 3 bases, and the junction held 21 bases outside the gene matches. Germline V gene sequence: CDR1 SGHAT, CDR2 FQDESV (reference sequence). CDR3 nucleotides: TGTGCCAGCAGTCAGGCGGGGGGGGCTAGCGGTCAGCAGGACTACAATGAGCAGTTCTTC. It encodes CASSQAGGASGQQDYNEQFF.

The V gene is TRBV7-9, the J gene TRBJ2-7; 7 bases match TRBD2. J gave up 4 bases and V 3 bases, and 6 bases lay outside the gene matches. The CDR3 consists of 14 residues. Germline V CDR1 and CDR2: SEHNR, FQNEAQ (reference sequence). CDR3 coding DNA: TGTGCCAGCAGCTTCAGCGGGAACACTTACGAGCAGTACTTC. Protein sequence: CASSFSGNTYEQYF.

Only a few counts were recorded for this clonotype. V and J are TRBV5-1 and TRBJ2-7; D perhaps matches TRBD1 (6 bases). CDR3 length equals 14 residues. From germline, CDR1 is SGHRS and CDR2 YFSETQ. The germline V and J ends were trimmed by 2 bases and 3 bases, with 12 bases remaining between them. CDR3 residues: CASSLAGEIYEQYF. For the CDR3, the DNA is TGCGCCAGCAGCTTAGCAGGGGAAATCTACGAGCAGTACTTC.

Only a few counts were recorded for this clonotype. This sequence joins TRBV2 and TRBJ1-5; maybe TRBD1 (6 bases). The CDR3 spans 14 residues. V was shortened by 3 bases and J by 3 bases, with 9 bases between the two germline ends. CDR1 and CDR2 from the germline V gene are SNHLY and FYNNEI. The CDR3 nucleotides read TGTGCCAGCAGTGATAGGGGGTACAATCAGCCCCAGCATTTT. Amino acid sequence: CASSDRGYNQPQHF.

There are a few counts of this clonotype. This sequence joins TRBV7-2 and TRBJ2-6; TRBD1 is a possible D gene (5 bases). The CDR3 is 18 residues long. Germline V gene data show CDR1 as SGHTA and CDR2 as FQGNSA. V lost 0 bases to trimming and J lost 0 bases, with 12 bases between them. This CDR3 reads CASSLARQGFSGANVLTF. DNA for the CDR3: TGTGCCAGCAGCTTAGCTCGCCAGGGATTCTCTGGGGCCAACGTCCTGACTTTC.

This rearrangement joins TRBV27 to TRBJ2-6; 8 bases are shared with TRBD1. Germline V lookup: CDR1 MNHEY, CDR2 SMNVEV (reference sequence). The CDR3 contains 17 residues. V gave up 3 bases and J gave up 2 bases; unmatched junction bases: 6. Here the CDR3 DNA reads TGTGCCAGCAGTTTCTACGCGGACAGGGCTGGGGCCAACGTCCTGACTTTC. Residues: CASSFYADRAGANVLTF.

This clonotype was observed at least ten times. This chain uses TRBV28 with TRBJ2-5; TRBD2 might be the D (5 bases). V was shortened by 7 bases and J by 5 bases, with 17 bases between the two germline ends. This CDR3 spans 14 amino acids. Germline-derived CDR1 and CDR2 are MDHEN and SYDVKM. This chain's CDR3 is CASKGNTPGETQYF. CDR3 DNA sequence: TGTGCCAGCAAAGGAAACACTCCGGGGGAGACCCAGTACTTC.

The J gene is TRBJ2-3, the V gene TRBV20-1; 9 bases map to TRBD2. The CDR3 extends over 15 amino acids. The V segment lost 4 bases and the J segment 1 base; nucleotides outside the gene matches: 6. In germline, CDR1 is DFQATT, CDR2 SNEGSKA (reference sequence). DNA of the CDR3: TGCAGTGCTACCCGAAGGACTAGCGGCACAGATACGCAGTATTTT. It translates to CSATRRTSGTDTQYF.

This clonotype was detected many times. The V gene is TRBV5-1, the J gene TRBJ2-7; TRBD2 aligns across 10 bases. V trimming: 5 bases; J trimming: 7 bases; junction bases outside the gene matches: 9. Germline V lookup: CDR1 SGHRS, CDR2 YFSETQ. The CDR3 is 14 residues long. The CDR3 nucleotides read TGCGCCAGCAGACTAGCTAGCGGGAGTACGGAGCAGTACTTC. Protein: CASRLASGSTEQYF.

This clonotype was seen a few times. The chain couples TRBV6-5 to TRBJ1-1; D is ambiguous. CDR3 length equals 14 residues. V lost 0 bases and J lost 5, with 10 bases in between. CDR1 is MNHEY and CDR2 is SVGAGI in the germline V gene. CDR3 DNA sequence: TGTGCCAGCAGTTACTCGACGGTTGATACTGAAGCTTTCTTT. Translated: CASSYSTVDTEAFF.

The chain combines TRBV3-1 with TRBJ2-7; perhaps TRBD2 as D (6 bases). Germline lookup yields CDR1 LGHDT and CDR2 YNNKEL (reference sequence). Trimming removed 3 bases at V and 0 bases at J, with 9 bases between. The CDR3 contains 14 residues. The CDR3 reads CASSQGRHSYEQYF. For the CDR3, the DNA is TGTGCCAGCAGCCAGGGGAGGCACTCCTACGAGCAGTACTTC.

The chain has TRBV9 and TRBJ2-1; D gene unclear. This CDR3 is built from 16 residues. CDR1 is SGDLS, CDR2 YYNGEE, per germline. The V end lost 6 bases, the J end lost 0 bases, and 16 bases lay between the germline ends. In nucleotides, the CDR3 is TGTGCCAGCACCCCGGCCGGGCCCAGCTCCTACAATGAGCAGTTCTTC. This encodes CASTPAGPSSYNEQFF.

A few counts support this clonotype. J is TRBJ1-5 and V is TRBV7-2; D is perhaps TRBD1 (5 bases). The V gene's germline CDR1 is SGHTA and CDR2 FQGNSA. V lost 2 bases, J lost 2 bases, and 10 bases lay in between. This CDR3 has 15 amino acids. The CDR3 is CASSLQGSGNQPQHF. In DNA form, the CDR3 reads TGTGCCAGCAGCTTACAGGGATCGGGCAATCAGCCCCAGCATTTT.

The chain combines TRBV6-1 with TRBJ1-5; D gene ambiguous. With 6 bases removed from V and 6 bases from J, the gap between germline ends came to 12 bases. This CDR3 has 13 residues. Germline V CDR1 and CDR2: MNHNS, SASEGT. CDR3 nucleotides: TGTGCCAGCAGCCTCAGGACGGGTCAGCCCCAGCATTTT. Translation gives CASSLRTGQPQHF.

This clonotype has just a few counts. The chain uses TRBV7-8 and TRBJ2-1; 7 nucleotides align to TRBD1. The CDR3 has 16 amino acids. The germline V gene encodes CDR1 SGHVS and CDR2 FQNEAQ. The ends lost 5 bases at V and 2 bases at J; junction bases unmatched: 9. CDR3 amino acids: CASSRYRDSTYNEQFF. The CDR3 DNA reads as TGTGCCAGCAGCAGATACCGGGACAGTACCTACAATGAGCAGTTCTTC.

The rearrangement uses TRBV20-1 and TRBJ2-1, with D perhaps given as TRBD1 or TRBD2 (5 bases each). The CDR3 has 15 amino acids. Looked up from germline, CDR1 is DFQATT and CDR2 is SNEGSKA (reference sequence). Trimming stripped 3 bases from V and 1 base from J, with 13 bases between. DNA of the CDR3: TGCAGTGCTAGGGAGGCTAGGGGTTCCTACAATGAGCAGTTCTTC. Translated, it gives CSAREARGSYNEQFF.

This clonotype was counted only a few times. In DNA form, the CDR3 reads TGTGCCAGTGCGGGACAGTACACCGGGGAGCTGTTTTTT. Protein sequence: CASAGQYTGELFF. The V gene is TRBV6-2 or TRBV6-3, the J gene TRBJ2-2; possibly TRBD1 for D (7 bases). This CDR3 spans 13 amino acids. Germline V gene data show CDR1 as MNHEY and CDR2 as SVGEGT. The V end was cut by 9 bases, the J end by 3 bases, with 11 bases between.

This clonotype appeared a few times. The chain recombines TRBV28 with TRBJ1-1; TRBD1 matches at 8 bases. Germline V lookup: CDR1 MDHEN, CDR2 SYDVKM. The CDR3 extends over 15 amino acids. The ends lost 3 bases at V and 1 base at J; junction bases unmatched: 4. CDR3 sequence (DNA): TGTGCCAGCAGTTTTCGGACAGGGAAGAACACTGAAGCTTTCTTT. Protein sequence: CASSFRTGKNTEAFF.

Ten or more counts support this clonotype. This sequence joins TRBV5-1 and TRBJ2-1; 8 nucleotides match TRBD1. CDR1 is SGHRS and CDR2 is YFSETQ in the germline V gene. The V and J ends lost 4 bases and 5 bases, in that order; junction bases with no gene match: 11. The CDR3 contains 16 residues. The CDR3 DNA sequence: TGCGCCAGCAGCCAGGGGGCGGGAAATAACGACAATGAGCAGTTCTTC. As protein: CASSQGAGNNDNEQFF.

The chain recombines TRBV7-9 with TRBJ2-2; 8 positions agree with TRBD1. The V gene's germline CDR1 is SEHNR and CDR2 FQNEAQ (reference sequence). The CDR3 spans 16 residues. V lost 3 bases, J lost 3 bases, and 6 bases stayed unmatched. The chain's CDR3 is CASSFDDRGDTGELFF. As DNA, the CDR3 is TGTGCCAGCAGCTTTGACGACAGGGGAGACACCGGGGAGCTGTTTTTT.

This clonotype appeared many times. The V call is TRBV15, the J call TRBJ2-1; no definite D call. The CDR3 extends over 12 amino acids. With 6 bases removed from V and 9 bases from J, the gap between germline ends came to 12 bases. From germline, CDR1 is LNHNV and CDR2 YYDKDF (reference sequence). This CDR3 reads CATREENGEQFF. The CDR3 coding sequence is TGTGCCACCAGAGAGGAAAATGGTGAGCAGTTCTTC.

A few counts support this clonotype. The rearrangement joins TRBV6-2 or TRBV6-3 to TRBJ2-3; no firm D call. V was cut by 5 bases and J by 6 bases, with 6 bases left in between. Per germline, CDR1 MNHEY and CDR2 SVGEGT. CDR3 length: 11 amino acids. CDR3 in DNA: TGTGCCAGCAGTCAGTGGGATACGCAGTATTTT. Its protein is CASSQWDTQYF.

The CDR3 here is CASISRPLWGYTF. In DNA, the CDR3 is TGTGCCAGCATCAGCCGGCCTCTGTGGGGCTACACCTTC. The chain is built from TRBV16 and TRBJ1-2; D is undetermined. V was cut by 7 bases and J by 8 bases, with 17 bases left in between. The germline gives CDR1 KGHSY, CDR2 FQNENV. The CDR3 totals 13 residues.

J is TRBJ2-1 and V is TRBV29-1, with 7 nucleotides matching TRBD1. The CDR3 covers 14 residues. J gave up 4 bases and V 6 bases, and 9 bases lay outside the gene matches. Germline V gives CDR1 SQVTM, CDR2 ANQGSEA. Here the CDR3 DNA reads TGCAGCGTCCACACTCCGGGACAGTACAATGAGCAGTTCTTC. It specifies CSVHTPGQYNEQFF.

CDR3 DNA: TGTGCCAGCAGTTTATACAGGGCTTCGAACACCGGGGAGCTGTTTTTT. It specifies CASSLYRASNTGELFF. This rearrangement joins TRBV28 to TRBJ2-2, with D perhaps TRBD1 (6 bases). CDR1 and CDR2 (germline): MDHEN, SYDVKM. The V end lost 1 base, the J end lost 0 bases, and 9 bases lay between the germline ends. The CDR3 covers 16 residues.

The chain recombines TRBV27 with TRBJ1-3; D is perhaps TRBD1 (5 bases). The CDR3 runs to 13 residues. Germline CDR1 MNHEY, CDR2 SMNVEV (reference sequence). Trimming left V 4 bases short and J 3 bases short, with 7 bases between. The CDR3 DNA reads as TGTGCCAGCAGTTCGGGGGTTGGAAACACCATATATTTT. Translation: CASSSGVGNTIYF.

The chain joins TRBV6-4 to TRBJ2-1; 7 bases are shared with TRBD2. Germline-derived CDR1 and CDR2 are MRHNA and SNTAGT. V lost 8 bases to trimming and J lost 4 bases; unmatched junction nucleotides: 23. This CDR3 comprises 19 residues. The CDR3: CASCPPPGLAEYPYNEQFF. CDR3 sequence (DNA): TGTGCCAGCTGTCCCCCCCCCGGGCTAGCGGAGTACCCTTACAATGAGCAGTTCTTC.

There are a few counts of this clonotype. The chain joins TRBV7-9 to TRBJ2-1; tentative D call: TRBD2 (6 bases). Germline loops: CDR1 SEHNR, CDR2 FQNEAQ (reference sequence). Trimming shortened V by 4 bases and J by 4 bases, and 20 bases separated the two germline ends. The CDR3 extends over 17 amino acids. The CDR3 here is CASSSLGAGRSYNEQFF. CDR3 DNA sequence: TGTGCCAGCAGCTCCCTAGGGGCAGGGAGGTCTTACAATGAGCAGTTCTTC.